Listed here are 15 T cell receptor beta chains from one sample, sequenced in a study of graft-versus-host responses after intestinal transplantation. The protocol was immunoSEQ multiplex PCR, while the TCRdb copy is restricted to in-frame clones and leaves out a portion. The table shows fewer than 110,000 clones, with over 80% occurring only once. No antigen has been identified for these receptors. Sequencing used unstimulated CD4+ T cells sorted from spleen or lymph node cells, obtained before transplant. All receptors come from a human donor who was the organ donor for an intestinal transplant.

V gene TRBV5-1 combines with J gene TRBJ2-1; D is undetermined. The germline gives CDR1 SGHRS, CDR2 YFSETQ. The CDR3 totals 13 residues. V was clipped by 0 bases and J by 5 bases, with 6 bases between them. The CDR3 region is CASSLVQDNEQFF. CDR3 bases: TGCGCCAGCAGCTTGGTACAAGACAATGAGCAGTTCTTC.

Remarks on this clone: Other DNA sequences from this sample encode an identical CDR3 as well. This sequence joins TRBV7-2 and TRBJ2-7, with 7 bases lining up with TRBD2. The CDR3 is 16 residues long. Germline CDR1 reads SGHTA; CDR2 reads FQGNSA. Germline trimming cut 9 bases from V and 3 bases from J; bases unmatched to any gene: 17. The chain's CDR3 is CASSGRIAGHRYEQYF. Here the CDR3 DNA reads TGTGCCAGTAGCGGCCGGATAGCGGGCCACCGCTACGAGCAGTACTTC.

This clone was seen just once. V and J are TRBV11-1 and TRBJ1-1; D is unclear. V lost 5 bases and J lost 4, with 17 bases in between. The V gene's germline CDR1 is SGHAT and CDR2 FQDESV (reference sequence). The CDR3 is 15 amino acids. Written as DNA, the CDR3 is TGTGCCAGCAGCACCGCCTTGCCGGGCAGCACTGAAGCTTTCTTT. It is translated as CASSTALPGSTEAFF.

The chain has TRBV11-2 and TRBJ1-6; D ambiguous. The CDR3 is made up of 14 amino acids. The germline V gene has CDR1 SGHAT and CDR2 FQNNGV. V lost 1 base, J lost 10 bases, and 11 bases lay in between. The CDR3 region has the DNA TGTGCCAGCAGCTTAGGCCGCATGGTATCACCCCTCCACTTT. The encoded protein is CASSLGRMVSPLHF.

The J gene is TRBJ2-7, the V gene TRBV7-8; no clear D gene. Germline V lookup: CDR1 SGHVS, CDR2 FQNEAQ. The CDR3 has 15 residues. Trimming pared 0 bases from V and 2 bases from J, leaving 11 bases between. The CDR3 loop reads CASSLAGPTAYEQYF. CDR3 coding DNA: TGTGCCAGCAGCTTAGCGGGCCCTACCGCCTACGAGCAGTACTTC.

The V call is TRBV5-1, the J call TRBJ1-1; D might be TRBD1 (5 bases). CDR3 length equals 14 residues. V lost 3 bases and J lost 1, with 10 bases in between. CDR1 and CDR2 (germline): SGHRS, YFSETQ. The DNA for the CDR3 is TGCGCCAGCAGCTGGGACGGACGGAACACTGAAGCTTTCTTT. The encoded protein is CASSWDGRNTEAFF.

This clone was detected once. The gene calls are TRBV6-5 and TRBJ1-2; D remains unclear. The CDR3 has 15 residues. Trimming cost V 0 bases and J 3 bases, with 11 bases left between them. Germline CDR1 is MNHEY and CDR2 is SVGAGI. CDR3 nucleotides: TGTGCCAGCAGTTACTCATACGGAGGGCACTATGGCTACACCTTC. It yields the protein CASSYSYGGHYGYTF.

The V call is TRBV2, the J call TRBJ2-5; 10 bases are a match to TRBD1. TRBJ2-7 matches the DNA end more closely, so the J call is doubtful. CDR3 size: 14 residues. Germline CDR1 reads SNHLY; CDR2 reads FYNNEI. DNA of the CDR3: TGTGCCAGCAGTGTGGGACAGGGGATCTACGAGCAGTACTTC. It codes for CASSVGQGIYEQYF.

The chain has TRBV11-1 and TRBJ2-3; 8 bases agree with TRBD2. Germline-derived CDR1 and CDR2 are SGHAT and FQDESV (reference sequence). V was clipped by 2 bases and J by 1 base; unmatched bases: 5. The CDR3 sequence is 16 residues long. The chain's CDR3 is CASSLRRGAGTDTQYF. DNA for the CDR3: TGTGCCAGCAGCTTACGGCGGGGGGCCGGCACAGATACGCAGTATTTT.

The gene calls are TRBV28 and TRBJ2-3; D is undetermined. The germline V and J ends were trimmed by 3 bases and 2 bases, with 12 bases remaining between them. Germline assignment: CDR1 MDHEN and CDR2 SYDVKM. The CDR3 sequence is 15 residues long. The CDR3 DNA reads TGTGCCAGCAGTTTGACCGGCGGACCCACAGATACGCAGTATTTT. It codes for CASSLTGGPTDTQYF.

This chain connects TRBV10-3 to TRBJ2-5; 11 nucleotides align to TRBD1. The assigned J gene may be wrong: the sequence end matches TRBJ2-7 better. Looked up from germline, CDR1 is ENHRY and CDR2 is SYGVKD. The length of the CDR3 is 15 residues. This chain's CDR3 is CAIRPSGTGGYEQYF. The CDR3 coding sequence is TGTGCCATCCGCCCCTCCGGGACAGGGGGCTACGAGCAGTACTTC.

The genes are TRBV18 and TRBJ2-1; D uncertain. The CDR3 is made up of 15 amino acids. CDR1 and CDR2 (germline): KGHSH, LQKENI. V lost 0 bases to trimming and J lost 0 bases, with 6 bases between them. CDR3 nucleotide sequence: TGTGCCAGCTCACCACCGGCTACCTCCTACAATGAGCAGTTCTTC. This codes for CASSPPATSYNEQFF. The whole variable domain, remainder taken from reference TRBV18 and TRBJ2-1, is NAGVMQNPRHLVRRRGQEARLRCSPMKGHSHVYWYRQLPEEGLKFMVYLQKENIIDESGMPKERFSAEFPKEGPSILRIQQVVRGDSAAYFCASSPPATSYNEQFFGPGTRLTVL.

CDR3 loop: CASRADRTDTQYF. The CDR3 DNA reads as TGTGCCAGCAGGGCTGACCGCACAGATACGCAGTATTTT. This chain connects TRBV6-6 to TRBJ2-3; D gene unclear. Germline-derived CDR1 and CDR2 are MNHNY and SVGAGI (reference sequence). There are 13 residues in the CDR3. The germline V and J ends were trimmed by 6 bases and 1 base, with 8 bases remaining between them.

The gene calls are TRBV23-1 and TRBJ1-2; no definite D call. TRBV23-1 is an ORF for which the function is uncertain. V lost 0 bases and J lost 4, with 9 bases in between. The CDR3 contains 14 residues. CDR3 protein: CASSQSKVIYGYTF. The CDR3 DNA reads as TGCGCCAGCAGTCAATCAAAGGTCATCTATGGCTACACCTTC.

Of note for this clone: Other DNA sequences in the same sample also yield this CDR3. DNA for the CDR3: TGTGCCAGCAGCTTAAGCAGGGGTGATACGCAGTATTTT. Encoded protein: CASSLSRGDTQYF. V and J are TRBV7-3 and TRBJ2-3; D perhaps matches TRBD1 (6 bases). Germline V gives CDR1 SGHTA, CDR2 FQGTGA. The V end lost 1 base, the J end lost 6 bases, and 8 bases lay between the germline ends. The CDR3 sequence is 13 residues long.